The 6 T cell receptor beta chains given below trace back to one sample, sequenced in a study of cytomegalovirus exposure and HLA in healthy donors. 60 Vbeta and 13 Jbeta primers were used in PCR. This table comes from immunoSEQ multiplex PCR, and its TCRdb copy is limited to in-frame clones, with some not included. The sample shows roughly 110,000 clones, 74% of them seen only once. The sequenced sample consisted of PBMCs. These receptors all come from a woman in her thirties or forties in good health and CMV-seropositive.

The count of this clone is one. The chain employs TRBV5-1 and TRBJ1-2; perhaps TRBD1 as D (5 bases). Deletions cut 0 bases from V and 5 bases from J, with 17 bases between. The CDR3 is made up of 16 amino acids. CDR1 and CDR2 from the germline V gene are SGHRS and YFSETQ. As DNA, the CDR3 is TGCGCCAGCAGCTTGGCAGGCAGGGTGCCACGGTATGGCTACACCTTC. Translating gives CASSLAGRVPRYGYTF.

The chain couples TRBV2 to TRBJ2-1; D ambiguous. The V and J ends lost 7 bases and 7 bases respectively, with 8 bases between them. This CDR3 has 11 residues. Germline CDR1 SNHLY, CDR2 FYNNEI. The CDR3 nucleotides are TGTGCCAGCACCGCGCATAATGAGCAGTTCTTC. As protein: CASTAHNEQFF.

This chain uses TRBV28 with TRBJ2-3; 8 positions agree with TRBD1. Germline CDR1 and CDR2: MDHEN and SYDVKM. The CDR3 is 13 amino acids. After removal of 6 bases from V and 4 bases from J, the junction contained 3 bases not matched to a gene. The CDR3 reads CASRDRAPDTQYF. CDR3 in DNA: TGTGCCAGCAGGGACAGGGCCCCAGATACGCAGTATTTT.

The chain employs TRBV7-2 and TRBJ1-1, with 7 bases aligning to TRBD1. CDR3 length equals 15 residues. Germline CDR1 is SGHTA and CDR2 is FQGNSA. V shed 4 bases, J shed 4 bases, and the junction held 9 bases outside the gene matches. The CDR3 nucleotides read TGTGCCAGCAGCTGGGACAGCCACCAGGGCACTGAAGCTTTCTTT. Amino acids: CASSWDSHQGTEAFF. The entire variable domain, with the rest obtained from reference TRBV7-2 and TRBJ1-1, is as follows: GAGVSQSPSNKVTEKGKDVELRCDPISGHTALYWYRQSLGQGLEFLIYFQGNSAPDKSGLPSDRFSAERTGGSVSTLTIQRTQQEDSAVYLCASSWDSHQGTEAFFGQGTRLTVV.

This rearrangement joins TRBV9 to TRBJ2-4, with 8 bases lining up with TRBD2. The CDR3 runs 16 residues. Germline loops: CDR1 SGDLS, CDR2 YYNGEE. The V segment lost 2 bases and the J segment 6 bases; nucleotides outside the gene matches: 10. CDR3 DNA: TGTGCCAGCAGCGTTGGACCCCGGGAGGGAGGAAACATTCAGTACTTC. Translating it yields CASSVGPREGGNIQYF.

The V gene is TRBV19, the J gene TRBJ1-1, with D tentatively TRBD1 (5 bases). The CDR3 runs 10 residues. Germline V gene sequence: CDR1 LNHDA, CDR2 SQIVND (reference sequence). Deletions cut 8 bases from V and 10 bases from J, with 11 bases between. CDR3 residues: CASEGQGAFF. The DNA of the CDR3 is TGTGCCAGTGAAGGGCAGGGAGCTTTCTTT.